The 6 T cell receptor beta chains listed next were all sequenced from one sample in a study of shared T cell receptors in the human thymus. Repertoires were generated with immunoSEQ multiplex PCR, while TCRdb's copy carries only in-frame clones and drops some. The repertoire holds about 710,000 clones, with about 87% as singletons. The sample was also linked to a second study, of human thymus T cells.

The sample comprised thymocytes. The origin of the receptors is a boy in the first two years of life with a congenital heart defect.

The chain employs TRBV4-3 and TRBJ2-5; D may be TRBD1 (6 bases). The germline V gene has CDR1 LGHNA and CDR2 YSLEER. V gave up 4 bases and J gave up 5 bases, with 17 bases separating them. This CDR3 has 15 amino acids. The CDR3 protein is CASSPTGQGWETQYF. The DNA for the CDR3 is TGCGCCAGCAGCCCAACAGGGCAGGGGTGGGAGACCCAGTACTTC.

V is TRBV15 and J is TRBJ2-2; D not certain. The V end was cut by 0 bases, the J end by 5 bases, with 13 bases between. Germline V lookup: CDR1 LNHNV, CDR2 YYDKDF (reference sequence). This CDR3 comprises 16 residues. This CDR3 reads CATSRECRKQTGELFF. The DNA of the CDR3 is TGTGCCACCAGCAGAGAGTGCCGGAAACAGACCGGGGAGCTGTTTTTT.

The rearrangement joins TRBV7-2 to TRBJ1-2; tentatively, D is TRBD1 (5 bases). The CDR3 consists of 14 residues. V was cut by 0 bases and J by 7 bases, with 12 bases left in between. The V gene's germline CDR1 is SGHTA and CDR2 FQGNSA. CDR3 nucleotides: TGTGCCAGCAGCTTAGCATCCGGACAATCTGGCTACACCTTC. It specifies CASSLASGQSGYTF.

The chain has TRBV11-2 and TRBJ2-7, with TRBD1 identical over 9 bases. This CDR3 has 14 residues. Germline V gene data show CDR1 as SGHAT and CDR2 as FQNNGV. The V and J ends lost 5 bases and 6 bases, in that order; junction bases with no gene match: 8. The CDR3 loop reads CASSRGQGSSEQYF. DNA for the CDR3: TGTGCCAGCAGCCGGGGACAGGGTAGTTCCGAGCAGTACTTC. Full variable domain (missing parts from reference TRBV11-2 and TRBJ2-7): EAGVAQSPRYKIIEKRQSVAFWCNPISGHATLYWYQQILGQGPKLLIQFQNNGVVDDSQLPKDRFSAERLKGVDSTLKIQPAKLEDSAVYLCASSRGQGSSEQYFGPGTRLTVT.

The chain employs TRBV6-1 and TRBJ2-5, with TRBD1 matching over 8 bases. The CDR3 loop spans 15 amino acids. CDR1 and CDR2 (germline): MNHNS, SASEGT. After removal of 8 bases from V and 4 bases from J, the junction contained 12 bases not matched to a gene. CDR3 bases: TGTGCCAGCGTGGGGATTGAAACAGGGGGAGAGACCCAGTACTTC. Amino acids: CASVGIETGGETQYF.

The rearrangement uses TRBV28 and TRBJ2-7, with TRBD2 identical over 7 bases. The J segment lost 5 bases and the V segment lost 7 bases, leaving 8 bases of the junction unmatched. The CDR3 extends over 13 amino acids. Germline assignment: CDR1 MDHEN and CDR2 SYDVKM. CDR3 bases: TGTGCCAGCACTGGGAGGGTAGAGGACGAGCAGTACTTC. Amino acids: CASTGRVEDEQYF.